This TCR beta chain was profiled in a study of OX40 agonist ivuxolimab in advanced cancers. The study in broad terms: The costimulatory receptor OX40 (CD134) was targeted by ivuxolimab, a fully human IgG2 agonistic monoclonal antibody. Partial responses were achieved by three dose-escalation patients, of whom one had hepatocellular carcinoma and two had cutaneous melanoma. Prior anti-PD-1, anti-PD-L1 or anti-CTLA-4 therapy was permitted, and 40% of dose-escalation patients had received checkpoint inhibitors. The purpose of peripheral TCRbeta sequencing was to test whether ivuxolimab changed TCR sequence diversity and led to clonal T-cell expansion. Of the roughly 54 patients in dose escalation, about 20 had hepatocellular carcinoma, some 15 had melanoma, 9 had renal cell carcinoma and 9 had head and neck cancer. The paper covers the monotherapy dose-escalation part of the phase I ivuxolimab trial, which included N ≈ 52 patients. The dose-escalation cohort was around 84% male with a mean age of about 58 years, ranging from roughly 20 to 85. Intravenous ivuxolimab was administered to patients every 2 weeks at six dose levels: 0.01, 0.1, 0.3, 1.5, 3 and 10 mg/kg.

Patients with autoimmune disease history or receiving systemic immunosuppression were excluded from the trial. Peripheral blood for TCR sequencing was collected from all dose cohorts at baseline, on cycle 4 day 1, and on cycle 7 day 1. Samples came from an open-label, multicenter, first-in-human phase I dose-escalation trial of ivuxolimab. Adults with locally advanced or metastatic melanoma, renal cell carcinoma, hepatocellular carcinoma or head and neck squamous cell carcinoma were enrolled in the trial. Before TCR sequencing, CD4+ T cells and CD8+ T cells from peripheral blood were sorted into separate populations. Genomic DNA was isolated from the sorted cells so that the TCRbeta CDR3 region could be sequenced. TCRbeta CDR3 regions were sequenced using the immunoSEQ Assay. TCRdb obtained this table from immuneACCESS and retained in-frame rearrangements with V and J assigned. These tables miss some clones; where compared with another copy, unresolved V genes account for less than half of the shortfall, and the remainder is unexplained. This sample is represented by about 33,000 clones; over 85% of them were singletons. Of the sample, about 0.89% is held by the ten largest clones.

This clone has just one count. Its antigen is not yet known. Base quality data are lacking; no much larger clone is found one base away. What the study reported, not specific to this receptor: At doses of 0.1 to 3.0 mg/kg, clonal expansion of both CD4+ and CD8+ T cells in blood was seen between baseline and week 6. Low levels of normalized T-cell clonal expansion were also seen in some patients who did not respond. In the 0.1-3.0 mg/kg groups, partial responders were among the patients with the lowest normalized peripheral clonal expansion, particularly in CD8+ T cells. After ivuxolimab, expanded clones were on average more numerous among CD8+ T cells than among CD4+ T cells. The antigen specificity of the clonally expanded peripheral T cells was not determined.

Material: CD4+ or CD8+ T cells sorted from blood, obtained in a trial of the OX40 agonist ivuxolimab. The TCR was taken from an adult with an advanced solid tumor such as melanoma, head and neck, liver or kidney cancer.

This receptor carries the CDR3 CASSPLGRINTGELFF. The nucleotide sequence reads as follows: TGTGCCAGCAGCCCCTTGGGACGGATTAACACCGGGGAGCTGTTTTTT. This chain joins TRBV28 to TRBJ2-2; the D gene cannot be resolved beyond TRBD1 or TRBD2, each matching 5 bases. V and J lose 6 bases and 2 bases, and a span of 16 bases separates them. From the germline V gene, CDR1 is MDHEN and CDR2 is SYDVKM. Including the terminal cysteine and phenylalanine, the CDR3 comprises 16 residues. Only the CDR3 portion is preserved as DNA: 48 bases, with reading frame beginning at the first base.